This record looks at one T cell receptor (beta chain) sequence and its context. In the source study's methods: Estimates of nucleated cell counts were drawn from the amplification of reference gene primers. The assay was immunoSEQ multiplex PCR, and TCRdb's table has in-frame clones only and misses some. For V, J and clone size, that table is used; D and trimming come from the DNA. The data hold fewer than 90,000 clones, with 80% observed a single time. The data were obtained in a study of blood T cell repertoires in COVID-19. Study overall: PBMCs, B-cell-depleted T cells, or T cells were the source of the cDNA or gDNA that made up the material.

Germline V gene data show CDR1 as SGHVS and CDR2 as FNYEAQ. V was trimmed by 1 base and J by 4 bases, leaving 16 bases between them. The CDR3 is 17 residues long. The genes are TRBV7-6 and TRBJ2-2, with D possibly matching TRBD2 (6 bases). Sequencing was done on a sample of peripheral blood. This sequence was found in a woman over 75 with acute or convalescent COVID-19. CDR3 bases: TGTGCCAGCAGCTTAGTGTCTCGGGGCGGGATCACCGGGGAGCTGTTTTTT. Translating it yields CASSLVSRGGITGELFF.